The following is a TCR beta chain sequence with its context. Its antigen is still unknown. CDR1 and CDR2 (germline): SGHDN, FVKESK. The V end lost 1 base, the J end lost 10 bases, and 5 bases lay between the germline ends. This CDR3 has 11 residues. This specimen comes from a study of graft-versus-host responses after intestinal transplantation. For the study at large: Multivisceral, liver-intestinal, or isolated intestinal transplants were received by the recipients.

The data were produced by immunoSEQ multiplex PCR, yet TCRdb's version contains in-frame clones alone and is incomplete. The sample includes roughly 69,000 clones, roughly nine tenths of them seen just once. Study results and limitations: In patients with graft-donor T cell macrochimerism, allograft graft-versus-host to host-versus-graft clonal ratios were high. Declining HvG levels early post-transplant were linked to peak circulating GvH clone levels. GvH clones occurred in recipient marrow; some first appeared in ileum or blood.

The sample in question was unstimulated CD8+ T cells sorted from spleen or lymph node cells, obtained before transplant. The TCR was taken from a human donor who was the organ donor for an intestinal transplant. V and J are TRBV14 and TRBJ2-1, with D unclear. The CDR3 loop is CASSQGREQFF. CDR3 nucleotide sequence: TGTGCCAGCAGCCAAGGCAGGGAGCAGTTCTTC.